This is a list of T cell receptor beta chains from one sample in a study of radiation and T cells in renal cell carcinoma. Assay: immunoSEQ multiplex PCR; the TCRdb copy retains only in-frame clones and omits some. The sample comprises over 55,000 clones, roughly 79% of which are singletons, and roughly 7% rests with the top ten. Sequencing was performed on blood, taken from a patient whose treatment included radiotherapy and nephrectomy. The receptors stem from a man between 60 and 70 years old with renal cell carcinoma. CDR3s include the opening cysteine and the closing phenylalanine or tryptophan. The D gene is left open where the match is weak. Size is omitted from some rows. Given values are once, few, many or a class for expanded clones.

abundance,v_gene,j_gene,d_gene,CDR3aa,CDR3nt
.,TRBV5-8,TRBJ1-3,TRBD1,CASRPGTAGNTIYF,TGTGCCAGCAGGCCCGGGACAGCCGGAAACACCATATATTTT
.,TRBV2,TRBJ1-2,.,CASSDSRAGIGYTF,TGTGCCAGCAGTGACTCGAGAGCGGGTATAGGCTACACCTTC
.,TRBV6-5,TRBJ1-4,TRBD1,CASSSTGGTNEKLFF,TGTGCCAGCAGTAGCACAGGGGGAACTAATGAAAAACTGTTTTTT
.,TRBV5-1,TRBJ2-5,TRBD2,CASSPGPTSGRVQETQYF,TGCGCCAGCAGCCCCGGGCCGACTAGCGGGAGGGTGCAAGAGACCCAGTACTTC
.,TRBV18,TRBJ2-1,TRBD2,CASSGLAGGRYYNEQFF,TGTGCCAGCTCAGGACTAGCGGGAGGGCGGTACTACAATGAGCAGTTCTTC
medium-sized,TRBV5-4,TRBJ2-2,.,CASSLTLTGELFF,TGTGCCAGCAGCTTGACTCTAACCGGGGAGCTGTTTTTT
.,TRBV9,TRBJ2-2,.,CASSVEGFAGELFF,TGTGCCAGCAGCGTCGAGGGGTTTGCCGGGGAGCTGTTTTTT
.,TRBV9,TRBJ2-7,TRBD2,CASSVSSSGGAYEQYF,TGTGCCAGCAGCGTATCATCTAGCGGGGGGGCCTACGAGCAGTACTTC
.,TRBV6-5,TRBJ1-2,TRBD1,CASRDRGDYGYTF,TGTGCCAGCAGGGACAGGGGGGACTATGGCTACACCTTC
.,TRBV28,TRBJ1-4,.,CASSSPSDRATNEKLFF,TGTGCCAGCAGCTCACCCTCTGACAGAGCAACTAATGAAAAACTGTTTTTT
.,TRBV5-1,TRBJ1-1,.,CASSLDPGAPEAFF,TGCGCCAGCAGCTTGGATCCAGGGGCCCCTGAAGCTTTCTTT
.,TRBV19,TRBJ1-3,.,CASRRTQLSGNTIYF,TGTGCCAGTAGGAGGACACAACTCTCTGGAAACACCATATATTTT
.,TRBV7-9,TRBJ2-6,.,CASSLATGLVHSGANVLTF,TGTGCCAGCAGCTTAGCGACCGGGTTAGTCCACTCTGGGGCCAACGTCCTGACTTTC
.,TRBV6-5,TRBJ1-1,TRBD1,CASSSTGTGRNEAFF,TGTGCCAGCAGTTCTACCGGGACAGGGCGAAACGAAGCTTTCTTT
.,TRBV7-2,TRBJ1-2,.,CASSSFLNLYGYTF,TGTGCCAGCAGCTCATTCCTAAACCTCTATGGCTACACCTTC
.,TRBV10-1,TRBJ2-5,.,CASSESLGETQYF,TGCGCCAGCAGTGAGTCATTGGGGGAGACCCAGTACTTC
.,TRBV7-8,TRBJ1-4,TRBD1,CASSRTGATNEKLFF,TGTGCCAGCAGCCGGACAGGAGCAACTAATGAAAAACTGTTTTTT
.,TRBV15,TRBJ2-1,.,CATSRDLFFGSSYNEQFF,TGTGCCACCAGCAGAGATCTTTTTTTTGGGAGCTCCTACAATGAGCAGTTCTTC
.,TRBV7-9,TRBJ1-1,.,CASSLGNLNTEAFF,TGTGCCAGCAGCTTGGGGAACCTGAACACTGAAGCTTTCTTT
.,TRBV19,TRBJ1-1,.,CASSISTRGGTEAFF,TGTGCCAGTAGTATTTCGACGAGAGGGGGCACTGAAGCTTTCTTT
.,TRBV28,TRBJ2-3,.,CASSLLGTTGQSTDTQYF,TGTGCCAGCAGTTTACTGGGGACAACGGGACAAAGCACAGATACGCAGTATTTT
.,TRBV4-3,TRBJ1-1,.,CASSQVILGQHTEAFF,TGCGCCAGCAGCCAAGTTATTTTGGGGCAACACACTGAAGCTTTCTTT
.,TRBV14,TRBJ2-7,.,CASSQELGYEQYF,TGTGCCAGCAGCCAAGAGTTGGGTTACGAGCAGTACTTC
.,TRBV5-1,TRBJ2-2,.,CASSSVGAGTGELFF,TGCGCCAGCAGCTCTGTAGGGGCCGGCACCGGGGAGCTGTTTTTT
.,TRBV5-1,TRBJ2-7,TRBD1,CASSLVGTGAYEQYF,TGCGCCAGCAGCTTGGTTGGGACAGGTGCCTACGAGCAGTACTTC
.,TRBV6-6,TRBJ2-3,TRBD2,CASTGLAFDTQYF,TGTGCCAGCACGGGACTAGCGTTTGATACGCAGTATTTT
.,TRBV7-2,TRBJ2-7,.,CASSEPGSSYEQYF,TGTGCCAGCAGCGAACCTGGGAGCTCCTACGAGCAGTACTTC
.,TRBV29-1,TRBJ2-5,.,CSVEPGGGPETQYF,TGCAGCGTTGAACCAGGCGGAGGGCCGGAGACCCAGTACTTC
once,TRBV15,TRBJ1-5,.,CATGLGSSNQPQHF,TGTGCCACCGGGCTGGGGTCCAGCAATCAGCCCCAGCATTTT